This TCR beta chain stems from a study of CD8 T cells in Susac syndrome. The length of the CDR3 is 15 residues. Germline loops: CDR1 SGHNT, CDR2 YYREEE (reference sequence). The germline V and J ends were trimmed by 0 bases and 5 bases, with 14 bases remaining between them. Study findings and constraints: As acknowledged by the study, its TCR sequencing and HLA analysis included a relatively small number of individuals.

Remarks on this clonotype: Its antigen is not known.

The authors reverse transcribed roughly 0.5 to 1 ug RNA with random hexamers. TCRdb reanalysed the immunoSEQ multiplex PCR reads using MiXCR and keeps one entry per CDR3 protein. This sample has about 300,000 distinct CDR3 sequences; approximately 91% occur once, and the top ten carry approximately 0.18%. The chain is built from TRBV5-4 and TRBJ2-5, with TRBD2 as a possible D gene (6 bases). Sequenced material: CD8+ T cells from PBMCs. The sequence derives from a human donor with multiple sclerosis. The CDR3: CASSLVPGAWETQYF. CDR3 in DNA: TGTGCCAGCAGCTTGGTACCGGGAGCTTGGGAGACCCAGTACTTC.